A selection of T cell receptor beta chains follows, all from one sample in a study of spatial heterogeneity in lung cancer. MiXCR, applied by TCRdb to the 5' RACE reads, yields one record per CDR3 protein. The sample holds some 25,000 distinct CDR3 sequences, roughly 13% seen once. Specimen: PBMCs, collected at surgery. The receptor set was obtained from a female donor with early-stage non-small cell lung cancer. The CDR3 runs from the conserved cysteine through the conserved F or W. D genes are given only for firm matches. The size field is filled for only some rows; it gives once, few, many or a size class.

D: -
V: TRBV29-1
J: TRBJ1-1
size: -
CDR3: CSVVPLEARAEAFF
DNA: TGCAGCGTTGTTCCCTTGGAGGCCCGCGCTGAAGCTTTCTTT

D: -
V: TRBV7-8
J: TRBJ2-5
size: medium-sized
CDR3: CASSLLPSSPTREETQYF
DNA: TGTGCCAGCAGCCTCCTTCCCTCTAGCCCCACCCGTGAGGAGACCCAGTACTTC

D: TRBD2
V: TRBV20-1
J: TRBJ2-7
size: many
CDR3: CSARDPGGRAVGEQYF
DNA: TGCAGTGCTAGAGATCCCGGCGGGAGGGCCGTAGGCGAGCAGTACTTC

D: -
V: TRBV2
J: TRBJ2-1
size: many
CDR3: CASTAEAYNEQFF
DNA: TGTGCCAGCACAGCGGAGGCCTACAATGAGCAGTTCTTC

D: TRBD1
V: TRBV20-1
J: TRBJ1-2
size: few
CDR3: CSASRWDRGNTPYGYTF
DNA: TGCAGTGCTAGCCGATGGGACAGGGGAAACACCCCCTATGGCTACACCTTC

D: -
V: TRBV9
J: TRBJ2-3
size: many
CDR3: CASSVDPQGGSTQYF
DNA: TGTGCCAGCAGCGTAGATCCCCAGGGAGGCAGTACGCAGTATTTT

D: TRBD2
V: TRBV4-2
J: TRBJ2-7
size: many
CDR3: CASSQDLAGAYEQYF
DNA: TGTGCCAGCAGCCAAGATCTGGCGGGGGCCTACGAGCAGTACTTC

D: -
V: TRBV19
J: TRBJ2-4
size: many
CDR3: CASKDLAKNIQYF
DNA: TGTGCCAGTAAGGACCTAGCCAAAAACATTCAGTACTTC

D: -
V: TRBV7-9
J: TRBJ2-3
size: many
CDR3: CASSLEFPGDTQYF
DNA: TGTGCCAGCAGCTTAGAGTTCCCGGGGGATACGCAGTATTTT

D: -
V: TRBV25-1
J: TRBJ2-3
size: many
CDR3: CASSDARANTDTQYF
DNA: TGTGCCAGCAGTGACGCCAGGGCTAACACAGATACGCAGTATTTT

D: -
V: TRBV7-8
J: TRBJ2-7
size: many
CDR3: CASFRGGSYEQYF
DNA: TGTGCCAGCTTCCGCGGCGGCTCCTACGAGCAGTACTTC

D: -
V: TRBV7-3
J: TRBJ1-3
size: many
CDR3: CASSLRGESGNTIYF
DNA: TGTGCCAGCAGCTTAAGAGGGGAAAGCGGAAACACCATATATTTT

D: TRBD1
V: TRBV12-3/TRBV12-4
J: TRBJ1-5
size: many
CDR3: CASSSGQGGQPQHF
DNA: TGTGCCAGCAGTTCAGGACAGGGTGGGCAGCCCCAGCATTTT

D: -
V: TRBV5-5
J: TRBJ2-7
size: -
CDR3: CASRLGRDRYYEQYF
DNA: TGTGCCAGCAGACTTGGGCGTGACAGGTACTACGAGCAGTACTTC

D: TRBD2
V: TRBV28
J: TRBJ2-1
size: many
CDR3: CASSLSSGISSYNEQFF
DNA: TGTGCCAGCAGTTTGTCTAGCGGGATTAGCTCCTACAATGAGCAGTTCTTC

D: TRBD2
V: TRBV18
J: TRBJ2-7
size: many
CDR3: CASSPAGGSLDEQYF
DNA: TGTGCCAGCTCACCGGCCGGCGGGAGTTTGGACGAGCAGTACTTC

D: -
V: TRBV28
J: TRBJ2-3
size: -
CDR3: CASSHWDATQYF
DNA: TGTGCCAGCAGCCATTGGGATGCTACGCAGTATTTT

D: TRBD2
V: TRBV7-4
J: TRBJ2-3
size: -
CDR3: CASSQASGGTIDTQYF
DNA: TGTGCCAGCAGCCAAGCTAGCGGGGGGACCATTGATACGCAGTATTTT

D: -
V: TRBV5-4
J: TRBJ2-3
size: many
CDR3: CASSKDRDFHTDTQYF
DNA: TGTGCCAGCAGCAAAGACAGGGACTTCCACACAGATACGCAGTATTTT

D: -
V: TRBV4-3
J: TRBJ2-1
size: many
CDR3: CASSQVLAVYNEQFF
DNA: TGCGCCAGCAGCCAAGTTTTGGCAGTCTACAATGAGCAGTTCTTC

D: -
V: TRBV10-3
J: TRBJ2-4
size: many
CDR3: CASRALAKNIQYF
DNA: TGTGCCTCGCGGGCGCTAGCCAAAAACATTCAGTACTTC

D: TRBD2
V: TRBV7-2
J: TRBJ2-1
size: -
CDR3: CASSLAAGGPGNEQFF
DNA: TGTGCCAGCAGCTTAGCTGCGGGAGGGCCTGGCAATGAGCAGTTCTTC

D: TRBD1
V: TRBV12-3/TRBV12-4
J: TRBJ1-2
size: many
CDR3: CASSLSHRGNYGYTF
DNA: TGTGCCAGCAGTTTATCCCACAGGGGGAACTATGGCTACACCTTC

D: -
V: TRBV2
J: TRBJ1-1
size: many
CDR3: CASEVGTEAFF
DNA: TGTGCCAGCGAAGTGGGCACTGAAGCTTTCTTT

D: TRBD2
V: TRBV19
J: TRBJ2-7
size: many
CDR3: CASSGGLADEQYF
DNA: TGTGCCAGTAGTGGGGGACTAGCTGACGAGCAGTACTTC

D: TRBD1
V: TRBV20-1
J: TRBJ1-5
size: many
CDR3: CSASEAGGLSQPQHF
DNA: TGCAGTGCTAGTGAGGCAGGGGGCTTGAGTCAGCCCCAGCATTTT

D: -
V: TRBV11-1
J: TRBJ1-2
size: many
CDR3: CASGRDGANYGYTF
DNA: TGTGCCAGCGGTAGGGACGGTGCGAACTATGGCTACACCTTC

D: -
V: TRBV5-4
J: TRBJ2-2
size: many
CDR3: CASSPGQFDDDGELFF
DNA: TGTGCCAGCAGCCCCGGACAATTCGACGATGACGGGGAGCTGTTTTTT

D: TRBD2
V: TRBV5-1
J: TRBJ2-5
size: few
CDR3: CASSEGLAGNLKKETQYF
DNA: TGCGCCAGCAGCGAAGGACTAGCGGGAAACCTGAAAAAAGAGACCCAGTACTTC

D: -
V: TRBV20-1
J: TRBJ2-6
size: many
CDR3: CSARELGANVLTF
DNA: TGCAGTGCTAGAGAACTTGGGGCCAACGTCCTGACTTTC

D: TRBD1
V: TRBV7-9
J: TRBJ1-2
size: many
CDR3: CASSITGEDGYTF
DNA: TGTGCCAGCAGCATAACAGGGGAGGATGGCTACACCTTC

D: TRBD2
V: TRBV4-2
J: TRBJ2-5
size: many
CDR3: CASSQREAGEETQYF
DNA: TGTGCCAGCAGCCAAAGAGAAGCGGGGGAAGAGACCCAGTACTTC

D: TRBD1
V: TRBV12-3/TRBV12-4
J: TRBJ2-5
size: many
CDR3: CASSLGRQGAIGETQYF
DNA: TGTGCCAGCAGTTTAGGGAGACAGGGGGCAATCGGGGAGACCCAGTACTTC

D: -
V: TRBV3-1
J: TRBJ2-1
size: many
CDR3: CASSPGGTFKQFF
DNA: TGTGCCAGCAGCCCAGGGGGGACTTTCAAGCAGTTCTTC

D: -
V: TRBV29-1
J: TRBJ2-6
size: many
CDR3: CSVTAGANVLTF
DNA: TGCAGCGTTACAGCTGGGGCCAACGTCCTGACTTTC

D: TRBD1
V: TRBV27
J: TRBJ2-4
size: many
CDR3: CASSEQGAKNIQYF
DNA: TGTGCCAGCAGTGAACAGGGGGCTAAAAACATTCAGTACTTC

D: -
V: TRBV5-1
J: TRBJ1-1
size: many
CDR3: CASSLEGQMNTEAFF
DNA: TGCGCCAGCAGCTTGGAGGGGCAGATGAACACTGAAGCTTTCTTT

D: -
V: TRBV6-2/TRBV6-3
J: TRBJ1-5
size: many
CDR3: CASLPRAFNQPQHF
DNA: TGTGCCAGTCTCCCCCGGGCATTCAATCAGCCCCAGCATTTT

D: -
V: TRBV3-1
J: TRBJ1-5
size: many
CDR3: CASSQYSDQPQHF
DNA: TGTGCCAGCAGCCAATATTCTGATCAGCCCCAGCATTTT

D: TRBD2
V: TRBV27
J: TRBJ2-1
size: many
CDR3: CASSLGLAGGFGAYNEQFF
DNA: TGTGCCAGCAGTCTTGGACTAGCGGGAGGGTTCGGGGCCTACAATGAGCAGTTCTTC

D: -
V: TRBV7-9
J: TRBJ1-6
size: -
CDR3: CASSLEGAPRGNSPLHF
DNA: TGTGCCAGCAGCTTAGAGGGTGCACCGAGGGGTAATTCACCCCTCCACTTT

D: -
V: TRBV25-1
J: TRBJ2-7
size: many
CDR3: CASSESFLLSGEQYF
DNA: TGTGCCAGCAGTGAATCATTCCTCTTATCTGGCGAGCAGTACTTC

D: TRBD2
V: TRBV29-1
J: TRBJ2-3
size: many
CDR3: CSVEASGLPDTQYF
DNA: TGCAGCGTTGAAGCTAGCGGACTGCCAGATACGCAGTATTTT

D: TRBD1
V: TRBV5-1
J: TRBJ2-3
size: -
CDR3: CASAPGQGATDTQYF
DNA: TGCGCCAGTGCACCGGGACAGGGGGCAACAGATACGCAGTATTTT

D: TRBD1
V: TRBV3-1
J: TRBJ1-2
size: many
CDR3: CASSRPSGTGTYGYTF
DNA: TGTGCCAGCAGCCGCCCGTCCGGGACAGGGACATATGGCTACACCTTC

D: -
V: TRBV28
J: TRBJ1-4
size: many
CDR3: CATWGPSKEKLFF
DNA: TGTGCCACATGGGGGCCGTCAAAGGAAAAACTGTTTTTT

D: -
V: TRBV20-1
J: TRBJ2-1
size: many
CDR3: CSASLGGAYNEQFF
DNA: TGCAGTGCCTCCCTTGGGGGAGCCTACAATGAGCAGTTCTTC

D: TRBD2
V: TRBV30
J: TRBJ2-7
size: many
CDR3: CAWTREGRGEQYF
DNA: TGTGCCTGGACACGGGAGGGCCGTGGCGAGCAGTACTTC

D: TRBD1
V: TRBV3-1
J: TRBJ2-1
size: few
CDR3: CASSQERDRGGRYNEQFF
DNA: TGTGCCAGCAGCCAAGAAAGGGACAGGGGGGGACGCTACAATGAGCAGTTCTTC

D: -
V: TRBV7-9
J: TRBJ2-5
size: many
CDR3: CASRPNFGSGLQETQYF
DNA: TGTGCCAGCAGACCTAACTTTGGTAGCGGACTCCAAGAGACCCAGTACTTC

D: -
V: TRBV3-2
J: TRBJ2-3
size: many
CDR3: CASSHQKGPETDTQYF
DNA: TGTGCCAGCAGCCATCAAAAGGGCCCGGAGACAGATACGCAGTATTTT